Listed below are T cell receptor beta chains from one sample, sequenced in a study of blood T cell repertoires in COVID-19. Profiling relied on immunoSEQ multiplex PCR, and the TCRdb table lists in-frame clones only, not all of them. The table has 260,000 or so clones, 81% seen once; the top ten hold approximately 7.5%. What was sequenced was peripheral blood. The receptors were gathered from a woman older than 75 with COVID-19, enrolled during active disease. Each CDR3 is given with its conserved first and last residue. Fields, in order: clone size, D gene, V gene, J gene, CDR3 protein, CDR3 DNA. A D gene is named only where the DNA matches it firmly. The size entry is marked missing in some rows and otherwise reads once, few, many or a size class.

abundance: few
d_gene: TRBD1
v_gene: TRBV4-1
j_gene: TRBJ2-7
CDR3aa: CASSEHGTGGDEQYF
CDR3nt: TGCGCCAGCAGCGAACACGGGACAGGGGGTGACGAGCAGTACTTC

abundance: -
d_gene: -
v_gene: TRBV11-3
j_gene: TRBJ1-1
CDR3aa: CASSYRGTNTEAFF
CDR3nt: TGTGCCAGCAGCTACCGGGGTACTAACACTGAAGCTTTCTTT

abundance: -
d_gene: -
v_gene: TRBV11-2
j_gene: TRBJ1-4
CDR3aa: CASSQGWGEKLFF
CDR3nt: TGTGCCAGCTCCCAGGGTTGGGGAGAAAAACTGTTTTTT

abundance: -
d_gene: TRBD1
v_gene: TRBV5-4
j_gene: TRBJ1-3
CDR3aa: CASSMMTGSGNTIYF
CDR3nt: TGTGCCAGCAGCATGATGACAGGGTCCGGAAACACCATATATTTT

abundance: -
d_gene: -
v_gene: TRBV6-2/TRBV6-3
j_gene: TRBJ1-5
CDR3aa: CASSSLQLSPQHF
CDR3nt: TGTGCCAGCAGTTCGTTACAGCTTTCGCCCCAGCATTTT

abundance: -
d_gene: -
v_gene: TRBV30
j_gene: TRBJ2-3
CDR3aa: CAWSVLPLTDTQYF
CDR3nt: TGTGCCTGGAGTGTACTACCTCTGACAGATACGCAGTATTTT

abundance: -
d_gene: TRBD1
v_gene: TRBV6-5
j_gene: TRBJ2-2
CDR3aa: CASRPDRGRYGELFF
CDR3nt: TGTGCCAGCAGGCCAGACAGGGGGCGTTACGGGGAGCTGTTTTTT

abundance: -
d_gene: -
v_gene: TRBV30
j_gene: TRBJ1-5
CDR3aa: CAWSGGGIGNQPQHF
CDR3nt: TGTGCCTGGTCTGGCGGGGGTATTGGCAATCAGCCCCAGCATTTT

abundance: -
d_gene: -
v_gene: TRBV7-2
j_gene: TRBJ2-5
CDR3aa: CASSLTYGIGETQYF
CDR3nt: TGTGCCAGCAGCTTAACGTACGGGATTGGTGAGACCCAGTACTTC

abundance: -
d_gene: -
v_gene: TRBV5-1
j_gene: TRBJ1-2
CDR3aa: CASSFDGRIATF
CDR3nt: TGCGCCAGCAGCTTTGACGGCCGTATAGCCACCTTC

abundance: -
d_gene: -
v_gene: TRBV11-2
j_gene: TRBJ2-5
CDR3aa: CASSLFGSVTQETQYF
CDR3nt: TGTGCCAGCAGCTTATTCGGCAGCGTAACCCAAGAGACCCAGTACTTC

abundance: -
d_gene: TRBD1
v_gene: TRBV14
j_gene: TRBJ1-2
CDR3aa: CASSHRDRERYGYTF
CDR3nt: TGTGCCAGCAGCCACCGGGACAGGGAGCGCTATGGCTACACCTTC

abundance: once
d_gene: -
v_gene: TRBV7-2
j_gene: TRBJ2-1
CDR3aa: CASRVSSGTSYNEQFF
CDR3nt: TGTGCCAGCAGAGTTAGCAGCGGGACATCCTACAATGAGCAGTTCTTC

abundance: few
d_gene: TRBD1
v_gene: TRBV12-5
j_gene: TRBJ1-2
CDR3aa: CASGLVLGQGIGGYTF
CDR3nt: TGTGCTAGTGGTTTGGTACTTGGACAGGGTATTGGTGGCTACACCTTC

abundance: -
d_gene: TRBD1
v_gene: TRBV6-2/TRBV6-3
j_gene: TRBJ1-4
CDR3aa: CASSRQGGREKLFF
CDR3nt: TGTGCCAGCAGCAGACAGGGTGGACGCGAAAAACTGTTTTTT

abundance: -
d_gene: -
v_gene: TRBV6-6
j_gene: TRBJ2-3
CDR3aa: CASSRDTTDTQYF
CDR3nt: TGTGCCAGCAGTCGGGACACCACAGATACGCAGTATTTT

abundance: -
d_gene: TRBD1
v_gene: TRBV5-6
j_gene: TRBJ1-1
CDR3aa: CASSWWTGLLRDTEAFF
CDR3nt: TGTGCCAGCAGCTGGTGGACAGGACTACTAAGGGACACTGAAGCTTTCTTT

abundance: -
d_gene: TRBD1
v_gene: TRBV7-2
j_gene: TRBJ1-4
CDR3aa: CASTGKGGLGEKLFF
CDR3nt: TGTGCCAGCACGGGTAAAGGGGGCTTAGGAGAAAAACTGTTTTTT

abundance: -
d_gene: TRBD1
v_gene: TRBV18
j_gene: TRBJ1-2
CDR3aa: CASSPGQLNYGYTF
CDR3nt: TGTGCCAGCTCACCGGGACAGCTTAACTATGGCTACACCTTC

abundance: -
d_gene: TRBD1
v_gene: TRBV6-5
j_gene: TRBJ1-2
CDR3aa: CASSPDRRFYGYTF
CDR3nt: TGTGCCAGCAGCCCGGACAGGAGATTCTATGGCTACACCTTC

abundance: -
d_gene: -
v_gene: TRBV5-1
j_gene: TRBJ2-1
CDR3aa: CASSLTPVVSYNEQFF
CDR3nt: TGCGCCAGCAGCTTGACCCCGGTTGTCTCCTACAATGAGCAGTTCTTC

abundance: -
d_gene: -
v_gene: TRBV6-2/TRBV6-3
j_gene: TRBJ1-5
CDR3aa: CASSNDKYSNQPQHF
CDR3nt: TGTGCCAGCAGCAACGACAAGTATAGCAATCAGCCCCAGCATTTT

abundance: few
d_gene: -
v_gene: TRBV29-1
j_gene: TRBJ1-1
CDR3aa: CSVEETGGNTEAFF
CDR3nt: TGCAGCGTTGAAGAGACAGGTGGGAACACTGAAGCTTTCTTT

abundance: -
d_gene: -
v_gene: TRBV14
j_gene: TRBJ1-1
CDR3aa: CASSQHWGPLNTEAFF
CDR3nt: TGTGCCAGCAGCCAACACTGGGGGCCCCTGAACACTGAAGCTTTCTTT

abundance: -
d_gene: TRBD2
v_gene: TRBV27
j_gene: TRBJ2-3
CDR3aa: CASGFGGNTDTQYF
CDR3nt: TGTGCCAGCGGGTTCGGGGGGAACACAGATACGCAGTATTTT

abundance: -
d_gene: TRBD2
v_gene: TRBV24-1
j_gene: TRBJ2-1
CDR3aa: CATSDPAGGDEQFF
CDR3nt: TGTGCCACCAGTGATCCCGCGGGGGGGGATGAGCAGTTCTTC

abundance: -
d_gene: -
v_gene: TRBV11-2
j_gene: TRBJ2-7
CDR3aa: CASSLREAGQRRQYF
CDR3nt: TGTGCCAGCAGCTTAAGGGAGGCGGGGCAGCGGAGGCAGTACTTC

abundance: -
d_gene: -
v_gene: TRBV12-3/TRBV12-4
j_gene: TRBJ1-2
CDR3aa: CASSFGSNYGYTF
CDR3nt: TGTGCCAGCAGTTTCGGGTCTAACTATGGCTACACCTTC

abundance: -
d_gene: -
v_gene: TRBV28
j_gene: TRBJ1-5
CDR3aa: CASTGPGGAIGQPQHF
CDR3nt: TGTGCCAGCACCGGGCCGGGAGGAGCAATAGGTCAGCCCCAGCATTTT

abundance: once
d_gene: -
v_gene: TRBV7-8
j_gene: TRBJ1-2
CDR3aa: CASSQTNYGYTF
CDR3nt: TGTGCCAGCAGTCAGACTAACTATGGCTACACCTTC

abundance: few
d_gene: TRBD1
v_gene: TRBV7-9
j_gene: TRBJ2-7
CDR3aa: CASSRGTGLYEQYF
CDR3nt: TGTGCCAGCAGCCGCGGGACAGGACTGTACGAGCAGTACTTC

abundance: -
d_gene: TRBD1
v_gene: TRBV18
j_gene: TRBJ1-3
CDR3aa: CASSPASGGRGNTIYF
CDR3nt: TGTGCCAGCTCACCGGCCTCAGGGGGCCGTGGAAACACCATATATTTT

abundance: few
d_gene: -
v_gene: TRBV5-1
j_gene: TRBJ2-7
CDR3aa: CASSQQGGSYEQYF
CDR3nt: TGCGCCAGCAGCCAACAGGGTGGCTCCTACGAGCAGTACTTC

abundance: once
d_gene: -
v_gene: TRBV7-9
j_gene: TRBJ1-4
CDR3aa: CASSLGSTAGSNEKLFF
CDR3nt: TGTGCCAGCAGCTTAGGTTCCACGGCAGGATCTAATGAAAAACTGTTTTTT

abundance: once
d_gene: -
v_gene: TRBV11-2
j_gene: TRBJ1-2
CDR3aa: CASSSGGSGMGLWYGYTF
CDR3nt: TGTGCCAGCAGCTCCGGCGGTTCAGGGATGGGGCTCTGGTATGGCTACACCTTC

abundance: once
d_gene: -
v_gene: TRBV7-2
j_gene: TRBJ1-1
CDR3aa: CASSESGTTGTFF
CDR3nt: TGTGCCAGCAGCGAATCCGGGACAACGGGGACTTTCTTT

abundance: -
d_gene: -
v_gene: TRBV7-8
j_gene: TRBJ1-1
CDR3aa: CASSLGGNEAFF
CDR3nt: TGTGCCAGCAGCTTAGGAGGGAATGAAGCTTTCTTT

abundance: -
d_gene: -
v_gene: TRBV6-2/TRBV6-3
j_gene: TRBJ2-7
CDR3aa: CASSHPGHLGEQYF
CDR3nt: TGTGCCAGCAGTCATCCGGGACACCTAGGGGAGCAGTACTTC

abundance: -
d_gene: -
v_gene: TRBV12-3/TRBV12-4
j_gene: TRBJ1-1
CDR3aa: CASSLFLGEAFF
CDR3nt: TGTGCCAGCAGTTTGTTTCTCGGTGAAGCTTTCTTT

abundance: -
d_gene: TRBD1
v_gene: TRBV4-1
j_gene: TRBJ2-5
CDR3aa: CASSQDWGTGGIEETQYF
CDR3nt: TGCGCCAGCAGCCAAGATTGGGGGACAGGGGGCATTGAAGAGACCCAGTACTTC

abundance: once
d_gene: TRBD1
v_gene: TRBV9
j_gene: TRBJ2-7
CDR3aa: CASSVYDRETYEQYF
CDR3nt: TGTGCCAGCAGCGTTTACGACAGGGAGACCTACGAGCAGTACTTC